These T cell receptor beta chains were read from a single sample in a study of OX40 agonist ivuxolimab in advanced cancers. Data came from immunoSEQ multiplex PCR; TCRdb stores just in-frame clones and leaves some out. The sample lists 50,000 to 70,000 clones, roughly nine tenths seen once, with around 15% in the top ten. The source was CD4+ or CD8+ T cells sorted from blood, collected in a trial of the OX40 agonist ivuxolimab. The receptors shown here come from an adult with an advanced solid tumor such as melanoma, head and neck, liver or kidney cancer. Each CDR3 is given with its conserved first and last residue. Fields, in order: V gene, CDR3 protein.

TRBV2,CASSEGVGVELFF
TRBV2,CASSGGGNEQYF
TRBV14,CASSQVGQGTDTQYF
TRBV2,CASSVQGAQPQHF
TRBV30,CASQDQANEKLFF
TRBV10-3,CAISESKQPYGYTF
TRBV6-4,CASSDSTSVSGYTF
TRBV28,CASSSVIRAVISYNEQFF
TRBV7-2,CASSLGSSYYGYTF
TRBV27,CASSHNTYNEQFF
TRBV11-3,CASSLDPYNEQFF
TRBV13,CASSSNRGQETQYF
TRBV7-8,CASSAGQGQDEAFF
TRBV29-1,CSVDSQETQYF
TRBV27,CASSPKDRGNQPQHF
TRBV27,CASSFTGPRADTEAFF
TRBV6-6,CASKGTEAFF
TRBV28,CASSYLPGQGLNTEAFF
TRBV27,CASSPRGAGELFF
TRBV7-6,CASSLRPLALGTDTQYF
TRBV27,CASSLYPTGNEQFF
TRBV5-1,CASSLLAGGSTDTQYF
TRBV5-4,CASSLSGAGANVLTF
TRBV21-1,CASSTRGQAKDTDTQYF
TRBV6-5,CASSYRLYNEQFF
TRBV15,CATSRDRAGNEKLFF
TRBV7-9,CASSFLVETQYF
TRBV1,CTSRERQGASGNTIYF
TRBV6-5,CASSSTGSSTDTQYF
TRBV7-6,CASSRTGALNTEAFF
TRBV6-6,CASSYLVQGRDEQYF
TRBV5-4,CASSFDRDGNTIYF
TRBV30,CAWRAEGRYEQYF
TRBV5-4,CASSLGRWAYEQYF
TRBV7-9,CASSRTGELFF
TRBV7-9,CASSDRGSTNTQYF
TRBV30,CAWSTGVVYEQYF
TRBV13,CASSLGGTEETQYF
TRBV7-9,CASRSDQRGGELFF
TRBV11-2,CASSLGQVCQPQHF
TRBV5-4,CASTRDSLFYEQYF
TRBV10-1,CASSTSNTGELFF
TRBV6-6,CAYRGETGELFF
TRBV7-6,CASSPAGGGLSTEAFF
TRBV11-2,CASSGGLAGANEQFF
TRBV10-1,CASRQGRTGELFF
TRBV7-3,CASSNPTSGSFGELFF
TRBV6-6,CASSYVSAQETQYF
TRBV13,CASSPEGGGGYEQYF
TRBV19,CASRKAGTENSPLHF
TRBV7-9,CASSFIGGNEQFF
TRBV2,CASREPWNTEAFF
TRBV27,CASSLGWGGPYEQYF
TRBV4-1,CASSQDLTGVGNQPQHF
TRBV9,CASSDPSHGYQDGELFF